A single sample is the source of the 13 T cell receptor beta chains below, sequenced in a study of blood T cell repertoires in COVID-19. Here immunoSEQ multiplex PCR was the method, and the copy in TCRdb shows in-frame clones only, minus some. The sample carries 250,000 to 350,000 clones, 70% to 90% recorded once. Sequenced material: PBMCs or T cells enriched from blood (not recorded which). The receptor source for this set is a woman in her thirties who had recovered from COVID-19.

The J gene is TRBJ2-3, the V gene TRBV3-1 (or the pseudogene TRBV3-2), with 8 bases lining up with TRBD1. Germline V CDR1 and CDR2: LGHDT, YNNKEL (reference sequence). This CDR3 has 12 residues. The ends lost 7 bases at V and 4 bases at J; junction bases unmatched: 1. The chain's CDR3 is CASKQGADTQYF. In DNA, the CDR3 is TGTGCCAGCAAACAGGGGGCAGATACGCAGTATTTT.

The chain couples TRBV7-9 to TRBJ1-2, with 10 positions matching TRBD1. The germline V gene has CDR1 SEHNR and CDR2 FQNEAQ (reference sequence). CDR3 length: 18 amino acids. Germline trimming cut 1 base from V and 3 bases from J; bases unmatched to any gene: 11. CDR3: CASSLDGTGDSFDYGYTF. Written as DNA, the CDR3 is TGTGCCAGCAGCTTAGATGGGACAGGGGATAGCTTCGACTATGGCTACACCTTC. The complete variable domain, with remaining parts taken from reference TRBV7-9 and TRBJ1-2, reads DTGVSQNPRHKITKRGQNVTFRCDPISEHNRLYWYRQTLGQGPEFLTYFQNEAQLEKSRLLSDRFSAERPKGSFSTLEIQRTEQGDSAMYLCASSLDGTGDSFDYGYTFGSGTRLTVV.

V and J are TRBV28 and TRBJ1-1; D possibly corresponds to TRBD1 (5 bases). This CDR3 region has 14 residues. Germline V CDR1 and CDR2: MDHEN, SYDVKM. Trimming stripped 4 bases from V and 0 bases from J, with 9 bases between. The CDR3 sequence is CASSSPTVNTEAFF. DNA for the CDR3: TGTGCCAGCAGTTCCCCGACAGTGAACACTGAAGCTTTCTTT.

This clone is a singleton in its sample. The chain is built from TRBV29-1 and TRBJ1-2, with 7 bases matching TRBD1. This CDR3 contains 15 residues. Losses at the gene ends were 2 bases for V and 5 bases for J; bases not matched to a gene: 11. The germline V gene encodes CDR1 SQVTM and CDR2 ANQGSEA. CDR3 region: CSVEYRGGQRYGYTF. CDR3 nucleotides: TGCAGCGTTGAATATCGGGGGGGACAGAGGTATGGCTACACCTTC.

Comments on this clone: Additional DNA sequences in this sample encode the identical CDR3. The V call is TRBV5-1, the J call TRBJ1-4; D possibly corresponds to TRBD1 (5 bases). Germline lookup yields CDR1 SGHRS and CDR2 YFSETQ. V lost 2 bases and J 4 bases, leaving 9 bases between the germline ends. CDR3 size: 14 residues. The CDR3 spells CASSFGGSNEKLFF. The CDR3 bases are TGCGCCAGCAGCTTCGGGGGGAGTAATGAAAAACTGTTTTTT. The entire variable domain, with the rest obtained from reference TRBV5-1 and TRBJ1-4, is as follows: KAGVTQTPRYLIKTRGQQVTLSCSPISGHRSVSWYQQTPGQGLQFLFEYFSETQRNKGNFPGRFSGRQFSNSRSEMNVSTLELGDSALYLCASSFGGSNEKLFFGSGTQLSVL.

The CDR3 here is CASSYSAGRLYEQYF. DNA of the CDR3: TGTGCCAGCAGTTACTCGGCAGGGAGGCTCTACGAGCAGTACTTC. This chain joins TRBV6-5 and TRBJ2-7; maybe TRBD2 (6 bases). Germline CDR1 is MNHEY and CDR2 is SVGAGI. Trimming left V 0 bases short and J 3 bases short, with 12 bases between. This CDR3 contains 15 residues.

The chain uses TRBV7-3 and TRBJ2-1; weak D call: TRBD2 (6 bases). Germline V gene data show CDR1 as SGHTA and CDR2 as FQGTGA. CDR3 length equals 15 residues. Trimming stripped 1 base from V and 2 bases from J, with 9 bases between. CDR3 sequence (DNA): TGTGCCAGCAGCTTAAGGGGGGACCCCTACAATGAGCAGTTCTTC. Translation gives CASSLRGDPYNEQFF.

V usage is TRBV11-1 and J usage is TRBJ2-3; possible D gene TRBD1, 6 bases. Germline V gene sequence: CDR1 SGHAT, CDR2 FQDESV (reference sequence). The CDR3 is 15 residues long. Trimming left V 2 bases short and J 2 bases short, with 11 bases between. CDR3 DNA sequence: TGTGCCAGCAGCTTATGGGGGCAGGCCACAGATACGCAGTATTTT. Its protein is CASSLWGQATDTQYF.

The V and J genes are TRBV6-6 and TRBJ1-5; TRBD1 matches 8 bases. Trimming removed 5 bases from V and 2 bases from J; junction bases left unmatched: 8. The germline V gene has CDR1 MNHNY and CDR2 SVGAGI (reference sequence). The CDR3 length is 16 residues. The CDR3 DNA follows: TGTGCCAGCAGTCGACAGGGGACAGGAGGCAATCAGCCCCAGCATTTT. Amino acid sequence: CASSRQGTGGNQPQHF.

The rearrangement uses TRBV5-1 and TRBJ2-1; 11 nucleotides align to TRBD2. The CDR3 has 17 residues. The junction had 16 bases not matched to a gene; V was cut back by 4 bases and J by 10 bases. CDR1 and CDR2 (germline): SGHRS, YFSETQ. The CDR3 spells CASSDSGSGGVWWEQFF. The CDR3 DNA is TGCGCCAGCAGCGACTCCGGTAGCGGGGGGGTATGGTGGGAGCAGTTCTTC.

The chain carries TRBV5-1 and TRBJ1-3; D is possibly TRBD1 (6 bases). This CDR3 is 15 amino acids long. The ends were cut back, 4 bases at V and 0 bases at J, with 11 bases in the middle. Germline V gene lookup returns CDR1 SGHRS and CDR2 YFSETQ. CDR3 nucleotide sequence: TGCGCCAGCAGCGAACAGGGATTCTCTGGAAACACCATATATTTT. Its protein is CASSEQGFSGNTIYF. Filled out from reference TRBV5-1 and TRBJ1-3, the complete variable domain reads KAGVTQTPRYLIKTRGQQVTLSCSPISGHRSVSWYQQTPGQGLQFLFEYFSETQRNKGNFPGRFSGRQFSNSRSEMNVSTLELGDSALYLCASSEQGFSGNTIYFGEGSWLTVV.

The rearrangement joins TRBV2 to TRBJ1-3; 7 bases fit TRBD1. The V and J ends lost 7 bases and 7 bases, in that order; junction bases with no gene match: 7. The CDR3 consists of 13 residues. Germline V gene sequence: CDR1 SNHLY, CDR2 FYNNEI. CDR3 sequence: CASMTGPVNTIYF. CDR3 nucleotide sequence: TGTGCCAGCATGACAGGGCCGGTCAACACCATATATTTT.

V and J are TRBV6-2 or TRBV6-3 and TRBJ2-5; a weak D match, TRBD2 (6 bases). Between the trimmed V and J ends, which lost 2 bases and 1 base, there was a span of 14 bases. CDR3 length equals 16 residues. Germline values: CDR1 MNHEY, CDR2 SVGEGT. This CDR3 is CASSYPGLEVQETQYF. The CDR3 DNA sequence: TGTGCCAGCAGTTACCCGGGACTGGAGGTCCAAGAGACCCAGTACTTC.